This paragraph covers one TCR beta chain sequence. Its antigen remains unknown. Primers included in the PCR were 60 Vbeta and 13 Jbeta primers. Here immunoSEQ multiplex PCR was the method, and the copy in TCRdb shows in-frame clones only, minus some. The sample carries just over 150,000 clones, 65% to 90% recorded once. The entry originates in a study of cytomegalovirus exposure and HLA in healthy donors. Study as a whole: Of several hundred genotyped donors, 81% grouped in the Caucasian-associated ancestry cluster.

The study, taken as a whole, reports: In a later analysis, across HLA loci, associated TCR counts were highest for DRB1, lowest for HLA-C.

This TCR was sampled from a man aged 45 to 65 in good health and CMV-seropositive. Material: PBMCs.

The CDR3 DNA reads TGTGCCAGTAGTATACGAAGCTCGAACAATGAGCAGTTCTTC. It encodes CASSIRSSNNEQFF. The chain couples TRBV19 to TRBJ2-1; D unclear. CDR3 length: 14 amino acids. Germline values: CDR1 LNHDA, CDR2 SQIVND (reference sequence). Trimming removed 2 bases at V and 5 bases at J, with 10 bases between.